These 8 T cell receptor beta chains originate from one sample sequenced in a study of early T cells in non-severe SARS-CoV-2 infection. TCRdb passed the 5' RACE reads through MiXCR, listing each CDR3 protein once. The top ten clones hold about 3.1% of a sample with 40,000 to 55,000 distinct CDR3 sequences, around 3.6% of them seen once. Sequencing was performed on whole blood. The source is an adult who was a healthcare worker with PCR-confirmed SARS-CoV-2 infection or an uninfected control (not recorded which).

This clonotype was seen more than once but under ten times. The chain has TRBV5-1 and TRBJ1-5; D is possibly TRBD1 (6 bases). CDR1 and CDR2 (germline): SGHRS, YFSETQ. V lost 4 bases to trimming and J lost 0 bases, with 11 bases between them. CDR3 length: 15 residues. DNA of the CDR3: TGCGCCAGCAGCCCCAGGGGCGATAGCAATCAGCCCCAGCATTTT. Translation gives CASSPRGDSNQPQHF.

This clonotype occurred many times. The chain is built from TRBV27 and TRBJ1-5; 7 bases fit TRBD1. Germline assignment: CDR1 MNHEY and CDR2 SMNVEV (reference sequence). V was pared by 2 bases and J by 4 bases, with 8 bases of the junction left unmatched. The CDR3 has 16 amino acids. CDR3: CASSLAGQRPNQPQHF. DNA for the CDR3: TGTGCCAGCAGTTTAGCGGGACAGCGGCCGAATCAGCCCCAGCATTTT.

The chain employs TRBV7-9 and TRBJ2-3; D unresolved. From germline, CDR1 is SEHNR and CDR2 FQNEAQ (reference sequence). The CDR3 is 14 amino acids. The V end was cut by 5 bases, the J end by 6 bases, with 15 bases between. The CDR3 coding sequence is TGTGCCAGCAGCCCTCCCCAGAACCCCGATACGCAGTATTTT. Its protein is CASSPPQNPDTQYF.

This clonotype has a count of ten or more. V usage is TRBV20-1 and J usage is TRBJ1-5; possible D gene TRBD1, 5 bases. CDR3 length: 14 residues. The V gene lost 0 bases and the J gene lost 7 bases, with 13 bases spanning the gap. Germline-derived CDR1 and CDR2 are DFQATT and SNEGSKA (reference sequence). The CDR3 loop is CSARDVGGGQPQHF. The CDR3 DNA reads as TGCAGTGCTAGAGATGTCGGGGGAGGACAGCCCCAGCATTTT.

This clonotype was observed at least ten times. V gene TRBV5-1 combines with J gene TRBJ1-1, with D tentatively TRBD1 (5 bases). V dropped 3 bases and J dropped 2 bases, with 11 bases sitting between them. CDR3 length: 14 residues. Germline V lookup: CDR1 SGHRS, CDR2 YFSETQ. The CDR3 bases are TGCGCCAGCAGCTACGTCGGGGGTAACACTGAAGCTTTCTTT. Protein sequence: CASSYVGGNTEAFF.

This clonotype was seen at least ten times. The CDR3 here is CAISESRAGLALYEQYF. In nucleotides, the CDR3 is TGTGCCATCAGTGAGTCTCGCGCTGGACTAGCTCTGTACGAGCAGTACTTC. J is TRBJ2-7 and V is TRBV10-3, with 8 positions matching TRBD2. CDR3 length: 17 residues. J gave up 4 bases and V 0 bases, and 11 bases lay outside the gene matches. Germline V gene data show CDR1 as ENHRY and CDR2 as SYGVKD.

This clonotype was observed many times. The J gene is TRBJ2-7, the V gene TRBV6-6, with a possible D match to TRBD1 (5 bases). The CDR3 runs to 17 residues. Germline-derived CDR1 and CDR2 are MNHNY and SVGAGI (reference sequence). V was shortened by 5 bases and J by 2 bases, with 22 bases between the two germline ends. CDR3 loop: CASSLWSLDNLAYEQYF. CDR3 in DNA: TGTGCCAGCAGTCTTTGGTCCCTGGACAACCTAGCCTACGAGCAGTACTTC.

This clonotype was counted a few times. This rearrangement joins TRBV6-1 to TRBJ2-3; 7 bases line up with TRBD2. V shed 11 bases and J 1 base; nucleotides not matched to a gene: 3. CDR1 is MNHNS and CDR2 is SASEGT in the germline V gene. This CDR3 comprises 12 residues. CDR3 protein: CAGRAGTDTQYF. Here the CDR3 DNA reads TGTGCCGGGAGGGCTGGCACAGATACGCAGTATTTT.